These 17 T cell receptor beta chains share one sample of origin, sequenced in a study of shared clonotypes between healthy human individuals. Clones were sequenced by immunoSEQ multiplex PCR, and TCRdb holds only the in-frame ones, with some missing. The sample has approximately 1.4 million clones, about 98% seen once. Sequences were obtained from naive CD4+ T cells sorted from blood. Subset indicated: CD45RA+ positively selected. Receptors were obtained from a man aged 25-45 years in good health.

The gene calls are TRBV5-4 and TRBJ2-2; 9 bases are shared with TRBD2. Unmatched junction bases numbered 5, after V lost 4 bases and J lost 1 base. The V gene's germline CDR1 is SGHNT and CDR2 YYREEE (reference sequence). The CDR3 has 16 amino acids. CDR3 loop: CASSRGLARNTGELFF. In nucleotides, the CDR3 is TGTGCCAGCAGCCGTGGACTAGCGCGGAACACCGGGGAGCTGTTTTTT. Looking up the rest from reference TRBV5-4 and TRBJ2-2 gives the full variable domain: ETGVTQSPTHLIKTRGQQVTLRCSSQSGHNTVSWYQQALGQGPQFIFQYYREEENGRGNFPPRFSGLQFPNYSSELNVNALELDDSALYLCASSRGLARNTGELFFGEGSRLTVL.

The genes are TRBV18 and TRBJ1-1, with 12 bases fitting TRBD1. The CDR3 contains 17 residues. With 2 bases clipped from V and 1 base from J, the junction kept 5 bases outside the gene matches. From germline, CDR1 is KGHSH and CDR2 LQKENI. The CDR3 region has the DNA TGTGCCAGCTCACCAAGGGACAGGGGGCAGAAGAACACTGAAGCTTTCTTT. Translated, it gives CASSPRDRGQKNTEAFF.

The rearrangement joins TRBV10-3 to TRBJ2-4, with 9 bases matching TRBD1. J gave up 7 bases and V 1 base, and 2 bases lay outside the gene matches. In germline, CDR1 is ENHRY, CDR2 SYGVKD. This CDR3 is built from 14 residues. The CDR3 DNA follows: TGTGCCATCAGTGAGTTAGGGACAGGGAACATTCAGTACTTC. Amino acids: CAISELGTGNIQYF.

CDR3 residues: CASSLGIGHSGSYEQYF. The CDR3 DNA sequence: TGTGCCAGCAGCTTAGGAATCGGCCATTCGGGATCCTACGAGCAGTACTTC. This rearrangement joins TRBV7-6 to TRBJ2-7; D possibly corresponds to TRBD2 (5 bases). CDR3 length equals 17 residues. Trimming took off 1 base at V and 1 base at J, with 17 bases between the two ends. Germline V gene data show CDR1 as SGHVS and CDR2 as FNYEAQ.

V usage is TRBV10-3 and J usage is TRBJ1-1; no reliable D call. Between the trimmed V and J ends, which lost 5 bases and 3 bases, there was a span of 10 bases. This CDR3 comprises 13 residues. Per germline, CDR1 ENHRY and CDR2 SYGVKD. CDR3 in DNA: TGTGCCATCAGTCAAGGGTTGGACACTGAAGCTTTCTTT. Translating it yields CAISQGLDTEAFF.

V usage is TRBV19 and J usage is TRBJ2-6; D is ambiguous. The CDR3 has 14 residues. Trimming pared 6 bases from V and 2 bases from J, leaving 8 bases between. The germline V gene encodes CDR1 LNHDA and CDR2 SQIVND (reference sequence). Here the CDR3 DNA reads TGTGCCAGTAGGGACGAGCCTGGGGCCAACGTCCTGACTTTC. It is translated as CASRDEPGANVLTF.

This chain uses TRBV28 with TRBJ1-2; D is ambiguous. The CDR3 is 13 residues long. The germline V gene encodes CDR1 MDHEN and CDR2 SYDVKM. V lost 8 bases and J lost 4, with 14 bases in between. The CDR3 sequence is CASVTGVAYGYTF. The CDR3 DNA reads TGTGCCAGCGTAACCGGGGTGGCCTATGGCTACACCTTC.

The CDR3 nucleotides are TGTGCCAGCAGCCCCCGGTCGTCTGGGGCCAACGTCCTGACTTTC. Its protein product is CASSPRSSGANVLTF. The chain combines TRBV7-3 with TRBJ2-6; D gene ambiguous. Per germline, CDR1 SGHTA and CDR2 FQGTGA. CDR3 length equals 15 residues. V dropped 5 bases and J dropped 1 base, with 9 bases sitting between them.

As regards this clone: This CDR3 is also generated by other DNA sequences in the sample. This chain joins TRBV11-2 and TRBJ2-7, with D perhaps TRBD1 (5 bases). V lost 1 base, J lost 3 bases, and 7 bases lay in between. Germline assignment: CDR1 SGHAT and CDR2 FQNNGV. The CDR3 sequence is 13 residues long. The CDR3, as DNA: TGTGCCAGCAGCTTAGTTGACAGCTACGAGCAGTACTTC. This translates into CASSLVDSYEQYF. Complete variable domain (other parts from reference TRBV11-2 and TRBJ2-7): EAGVAQSPRYKIIEKRQSVAFWCNPISGHATLYWYQQILGQGPKLLIQFQNNGVVDDSQLPKDRFSAERLKGVDSTLKIQPAKLEDSAVYLCASSLVDSYEQYFGPGTRLTVT.

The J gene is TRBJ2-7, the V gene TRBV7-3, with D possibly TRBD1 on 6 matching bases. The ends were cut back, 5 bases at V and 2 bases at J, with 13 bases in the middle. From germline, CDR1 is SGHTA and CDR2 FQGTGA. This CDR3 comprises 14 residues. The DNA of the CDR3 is TGTGCCAGCAGCGGGCGGACAGCAACCTACGAGCAGTACTTC. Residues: CASSGRTATYEQYF.

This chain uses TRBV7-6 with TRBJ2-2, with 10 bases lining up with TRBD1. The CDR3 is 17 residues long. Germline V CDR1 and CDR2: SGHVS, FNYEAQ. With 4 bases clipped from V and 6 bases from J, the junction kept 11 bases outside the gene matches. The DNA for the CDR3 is TGTGCCAGCAGCTCATGGGACAGGGGTTGGCTTTCCGGGGAGCTGTTTTTT. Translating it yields CASSSWDRGWLSGELFF.

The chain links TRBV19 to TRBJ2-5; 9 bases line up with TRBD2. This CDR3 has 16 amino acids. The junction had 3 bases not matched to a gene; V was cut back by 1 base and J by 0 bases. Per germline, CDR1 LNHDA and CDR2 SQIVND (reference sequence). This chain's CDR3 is CASSIVSGRNQETQYF. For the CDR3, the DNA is TGTGCCAGTAGTATAGTTAGCGGGAGAAACCAAGAGACCCAGTACTTC.

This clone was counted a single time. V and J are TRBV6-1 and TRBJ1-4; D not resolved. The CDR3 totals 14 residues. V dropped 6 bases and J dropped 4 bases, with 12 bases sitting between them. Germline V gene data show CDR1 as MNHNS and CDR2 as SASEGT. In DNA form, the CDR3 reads TGTGCCAGCAGGAAGCAAGCGTATAATGAAAAACTGTTTTTT. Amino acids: CASRKQAYNEKLFF.

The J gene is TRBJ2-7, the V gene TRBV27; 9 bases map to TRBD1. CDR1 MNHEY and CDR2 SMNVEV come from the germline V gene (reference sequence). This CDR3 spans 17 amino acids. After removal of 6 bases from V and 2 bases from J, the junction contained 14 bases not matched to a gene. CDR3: CASRVYYGDRVAYEQYF. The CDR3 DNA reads TGTGCCAGCAGAGTTTACTACGGGGACAGGGTCGCCTACGAGCAGTACTTC.

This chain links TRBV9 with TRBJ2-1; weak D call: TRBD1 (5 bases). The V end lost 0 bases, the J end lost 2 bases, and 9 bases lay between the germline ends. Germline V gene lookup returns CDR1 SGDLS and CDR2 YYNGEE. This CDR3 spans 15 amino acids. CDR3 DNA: TGTGCCAGCAGCGTAGGAGGACACCCCTACAATGAGCAGTTCTTC. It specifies CASSVGGHPYNEQFF.

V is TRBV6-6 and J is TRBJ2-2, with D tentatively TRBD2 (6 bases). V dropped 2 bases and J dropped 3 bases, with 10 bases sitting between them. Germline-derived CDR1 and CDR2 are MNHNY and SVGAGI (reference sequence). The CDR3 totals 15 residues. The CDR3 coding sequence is TGTGCCAGCAGTTACCGGGACTCCTACACCGGGGAGCTGTTTTTT. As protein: CASSYRDSYTGELFF.

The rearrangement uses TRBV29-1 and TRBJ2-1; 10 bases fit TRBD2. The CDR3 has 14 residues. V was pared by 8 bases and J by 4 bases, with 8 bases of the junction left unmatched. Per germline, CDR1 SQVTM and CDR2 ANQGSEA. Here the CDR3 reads CSSSGTSDYNEQFF. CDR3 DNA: TGCAGCTCCAGCGGGACTAGCGATTACAATGAGCAGTTCTTC.